The rows below give T cell receptor beta chains drawn from one sample of a study of blood T cells in healthy people across ages. TCRdb ran MiXCR on the 5' RACE reads and lists one entry per CDR3 protein. This table holds approximately 940,000 distinct CDR3 sequences, about 48% found once. Sequences were obtained from blood. The receptors come from a man in his thirties or forties in good health. Each CDR3 is given with its conserved first and last residue. Fields, in order: CDR3 protein, CDR3 DNA, D gene, J gene, clone size, V gene. A D gene is named only where the DNA matches it firmly. Only part of the rows carry a size: once, few, many, or a class if the clone is expanded.

CDR3aa: CASSLGGRSNTDGYTF; CDR3nt: TGTGCCAGCAGCTTAGGAGGACGGAGTAATACTGATGGCTACACCTTC; d_gene: .; j_gene: TRBJ1-2; abundance: .; v_gene: TRBV13
CDR3aa: CASSFRQGVSTEAFF; CDR3nt: TGCGCCAGCAGCTTCCGACAGGGGGTAAGCACTGAAGCTTTCTTT; d_gene: TRBD1; j_gene: TRBJ1-1; abundance: .; v_gene: TRBV5-1
CDR3aa: CASSYLGNTQYF; CDR3nt: TGTGCCAGCAGTTACTTGGGCAATACGCAGTATTTT; d_gene: .; j_gene: TRBJ2-3; abundance: few; v_gene: TRBV6-6
CDR3aa: CASGLDGYYNEQFF; CDR3nt: TGTGCCAGCGGACTGGACGGGTACTACAATGAGCAGTTCTTC; d_gene: .; j_gene: TRBJ2-1; abundance: .; v_gene: TRBV28
CDR3aa: CASSQEVDGYTF; CDR3nt: TGTGCCAGCAGCCAAGAAGTCGATGGCTACACCTTC; d_gene: .; j_gene: TRBJ1-2; abundance: many; v_gene: TRBV3-1
CDR3aa: CASRQGAVTDTQYF; CDR3nt: TGTGCCAGCAGGCAGGGGGCGGTCACAGATACGCAGTATTTT; d_gene: TRBD1; j_gene: TRBJ2-3; abundance: .; v_gene: TRBV6-1
CDR3aa: CASSQSNTPYGYTF; CDR3nt: TGTGCCAGCAGCCAATCGAATACACCCTATGGCTACACCTTC; d_gene: .; j_gene: TRBJ1-2; abundance: few; v_gene: TRBV3-1
CDR3aa: CASSQDPKNIQYF; CDR3nt: TGTGCCAGCAGCCAAGACCCCAAAAACATTCAGTACTTC; d_gene: .; j_gene: TRBJ2-4; abundance: .; v_gene: TRBV3-1
CDR3aa: CASSIRDRGSNEQFF; CDR3nt: TGTGCCAGCAGCATCCGGGACAGGGGGTCTAATGAGCAGTTCTTC; d_gene: TRBD1; j_gene: TRBJ2-1; abundance: once; v_gene: TRBV7-8
CDR3aa: CASSYTWTGGGSDTQYF; CDR3nt: TGTGCCAGCAGTTACACCTGGACAGGGGGCGGATCAGATACGCAGTATTTT; d_gene: TRBD1; j_gene: TRBJ2-3; abundance: .; v_gene: TRBV6-5
CDR3aa: CASSSGTGIVQETQYF; CDR3nt: TGTGCCAGCAGCTCCGGGACAGGGATCGTCCAAGAGACCCAGTACTTC; d_gene: TRBD1; j_gene: TRBJ2-5; abundance: few; v_gene: TRBV11-2
CDR3aa: CASRRGSDTQYF; CDR3nt: TGCGCCAGCAGGCGCGGGTCTGATACGCAGTATTTT; d_gene: .; j_gene: TRBJ2-3; abundance: .; v_gene: TRBV4-1
CDR3aa: CATGRDYEQYF; CDR3nt: TGTGCCACCGGACGGGACTACGAGCAGTACTTC; d_gene: .; j_gene: TRBJ2-7; abundance: .; v_gene: TRBV28
CDR3aa: CASRSTPFYEQYF; CDR3nt: TGTGCCAGTAGATCGACCCCTTTCTACGAGCAGTACTTC; d_gene: .; j_gene: TRBJ2-7; abundance: .; v_gene: TRBV12-3/TRBV12-4
CDR3aa: CASSISVREAKNIQYF; CDR3nt: TGTGCCAGTAGTATCTCGGTCAGGGAGGCCAAAAACATTCAGTACTTC; d_gene: .; j_gene: TRBJ2-4; abundance: .; v_gene: TRBV19
CDR3aa: CAWTPDRVEKLFF; CDR3nt: TGTGCCTGGACCCCGGACAGGGTTGAAAAACTGTTTTTT; d_gene: TRBD1; j_gene: TRBJ1-4; abundance: .; v_gene: TRBV30
CDR3aa: CASSSEKLNEKLFF; CDR3nt: TGTGCCAGCAGCTCAGAAAAACTGAATGAAAAACTGTTTTTT; d_gene: .; j_gene: TRBJ1-4; abundance: once; v_gene: TRBV7-9
CDR3aa: CASRGGRGSPNQPQHF; CDR3nt: TGTGCCAGCAGGGGCGGACGCGGGAGCCCCAATCAGCCCCAGCATTTT; d_gene: .; j_gene: TRBJ1-5; abundance: .; v_gene: TRBV25-1
CDR3aa: CASGQVPYEQYF; CDR3nt: TGTGCCAGCGGCCAAGTCCCTTACGAGCAGTACTTC; d_gene: .; j_gene: TRBJ2-7; abundance: .; v_gene: TRBV3-1
CDR3aa: CSVEWQHSTDTQYF; CDR3nt: TGCAGCGTTGAGTGGCAGCATAGCACAGATACGCAGTATTTT; d_gene: .; j_gene: TRBJ2-3; abundance: .; v_gene: TRBV29-1
CDR3aa: CASSTWEEQFF; CDR3nt: TGTGCCAGCAGCACGTGGGAGGAGCAGTTCTTC; d_gene: .; j_gene: TRBJ2-1; abundance: .; v_gene: TRBV11-3
CDR3aa: CASSTLNTEAFF; CDR3nt: TGTGCCAGCAGTACCCTGAACACTGAAGCTTTCTTT; d_gene: .; j_gene: TRBJ1-1; abundance: few; v_gene: TRBV6-2/TRBV6-3
CDR3aa: CASSQERGETQYF; CDR3nt: TGTGCCAGCAGCCAAGAGCGGGGAGAGACCCAGTACTTC; d_gene: TRBD2; j_gene: TRBJ2-5; abundance: .; v_gene: TRBV7-3
CDR3aa: CASTMSGANYGYTF; CDR3nt: TGTGCCAGCACCATGTCTGGAGCTAACTATGGCTACACCTTC; d_gene: .; j_gene: TRBJ1-2; abundance: few; v_gene: TRBV12-3/TRBV12-4
CDR3aa: CSVATVLSYNEQFF; CDR3nt: TGCAGCGTTGCGACGGTCCTATCCTACAATGAGCAGTTCTTC; d_gene: .; j_gene: TRBJ2-1; abundance: .; v_gene: TRBV29-1
CDR3aa: CSAGQGPSSTDTQYF; CDR3nt: TGCAGCGCGGGACAGGGGCCTTCTAGCACAGATACGCAGTATTTT; d_gene: TRBD1; j_gene: TRBJ2-3; abundance: .; v_gene: TRBV29-1
CDR3aa: CASSRSAGVQETQYF; CDR3nt: TGTGCCAGCAGCCGGTCAGCGGGGGTTCAAGAGACCCAGTACTTC; d_gene: TRBD2; j_gene: TRBJ2-5; abundance: few; v_gene: TRBV4-2
CDR3aa: CASSVAGGLYYEQYF; CDR3nt: TGTGCCAGCAGCGTAGCAGGGGGCCTATACTACGAGCAGTACTTC; d_gene: TRBD1; j_gene: TRBJ2-7; abundance: .; v_gene: TRBV9
CDR3aa: CRPDGANEQFF; CDR3nt: TGCAGGCCTGACGGGGCGAATGAGCAGTTCTTC; d_gene: .; j_gene: TRBJ2-1; abundance: .; v_gene: TRBV20-1
CDR3aa: CASSDSGGAASYEQYF; CDR3nt: TGTGCCAGCAGTGACTCCGGAGGGGCGGCCTCCTACGAGCAGTACTTC; d_gene: .; j_gene: TRBJ2-7; abundance: few; v_gene: TRBV6-4
CDR3aa: CASGLGRVGDTQYF; CDR3nt: TGTGCTAGTGGTTTAGGCAGGGTAGGTGATACGCAGTATTTT; d_gene: .; j_gene: TRBJ2-3; abundance: .; v_gene: TRBV12-5
CDR3aa: CASSLGLAGRAGELFF; CDR3nt: TGCGCCAGCAGCTTGGGACTAGCGGGGCGCGCCGGGGAGCTGTTTTTT; d_gene: TRBD2; j_gene: TRBJ2-2; abundance: .; v_gene: TRBV5-1
CDR3aa: CASRGQGARSYGYTF; CDR3nt: TGTGCCAGCAGGGGACAGGGGGCGCGGAGCTATGGCTACACCTTC; d_gene: TRBD1; j_gene: TRBJ1-2; abundance: few; v_gene: TRBV6-1
CDR3aa: CASSLILSGANVLTF; CDR3nt: TGTGCCAGCAGTTTAATCCTCTCTGGGGCCAACGTCCTGACTTTC; d_gene: .; j_gene: TRBJ2-6; abundance: few; v_gene: TRBV12-3/TRBV12-4
CDR3aa: CASSSGRDTQYF; CDR3nt: TGTGCCAGCAGTTCTGGGAGAGATACGCAGTATTTT; d_gene: .; j_gene: TRBJ2-3; abundance: few; v_gene: TRBV12-3/TRBV12-4
CDR3aa: CASSSQTPNTEAFF; CDR3nt: TGTGCCAGCAGTTCACAGACGCCGAACACTGAAGCTTTCTTT; d_gene: .; j_gene: TRBJ1-1; abundance: many; v_gene: TRBV28
CDR3aa: CSASGDRAHNFNSPLHF; CDR3nt: TGCAGTGCTAGTGGGGACAGGGCCCACAATTTTAATTCACCCCTCCACTTT; d_gene: TRBD1; j_gene: TRBJ1-6; abundance: few; v_gene: TRBV20-1
CDR3aa: CSCARGSGNGDEQFF; CDR3nt: TGCAGTTGTGCCAGGGGTAGCGGGAACGGGGATGAGCAGTTCTTC; d_gene: TRBD2; j_gene: TRBJ2-1; abundance: .; v_gene: TRBV20-1
CDR3aa: CASSYLGTETYEQYF; CDR3nt: TGTGCCAGCAGTTACCTAGGGACAGAGACCTACGAGCAGTACTTC; d_gene: TRBD1; j_gene: TRBJ2-7; abundance: once; v_gene: TRBV6-5